A selection of T cell receptor beta chains follows, all from one sample in a study of neurological immune-mediated disorders. TCRdb reanalysed the 5' RACE reads using MiXCR and keeps one entry per CDR3 protein. The data show 65,000 to 95,000 distinct CDR3 sequences, 4% to 6% seen once. The sample comprised PBMCs. All receptors derive from a woman between 25 and 40 years old with multiple sclerosis. Each CDR3 is given with its conserved first and last residue. A D gene is named only where the DNA matches it firmly. Size tells how often a clone was seen (once, few, many) or the class of an expanded clone, and some rows leave it out.

cdr3_length	v_call	j_call	d_call	clone_size	cdr3_nt	cdr3_aa
20	TRBV4-2	TRBJ2-1	TRBD2	many	TGTGCCAGCAGCCATCTATCCGGGACTAGCGGGGGGAGCTCCTACAATGAGCAGTTCTTC	CASSHLSGTSGGSSYNEQFF
14	TRBV24-1	TRBJ2-1	TRBD2	many	TGTGCCACCAGTGTACCGGGAGGGCGGTTCGAGCAGTTCTTC	CATSVPGGRFEQFF
16	TRBV28	TRBJ2-2	-	few	TGTGCCAGCAGTCCAGCCGGGACACCGAACACCGGGGAGCTGTTTTTT	CASSPAGTPNTGELFF
11	TRBV5-1	TRBJ2-1	TRBD1	many	TGCGCCAGCACAACAGGGGAAGAGCAGTTCTTC	CASTTGEEQFF
12	TRBV6-1	TRBJ2-1	-	few	TGTGCCAGCAGACCTGGGGACAATGAGCAGTTCTTC	CASRPGDNEQFF
13	TRBV5-1	TRBJ2-1	TRBD2	many	TGCGCCAGCAGTCAGCGGGGAATAAATGAGCAGTTCTTC	CASSQRGINEQFF
14	TRBV5-1	TRBJ2-1	-	medium-sized	TGCGCCAGCGTGAAAGATAACTCCTACAATGAGCAGTTCTTC	CASVKDNSYNEQFF
15	TRBV6-1	TRBJ2-1	-	few	TGTGCCAGCAGGAAAAGGGGCTTCTCCTACAATGAGCAGTTCTTC	CASRKRGFSYNEQFF
13	TRBV20-1	TRBJ2-5	-	many	TGCAGTGCTAGCGTAGGGACCCAAGAGACCCAGTACTTC	CSASVGTQETQYF
11	TRBV5-1	TRBJ2-1	-	many	TGCGCCAGCAGCTTGGAGGGGAGGCAGTTCTTC	CASSLEGRQFF
16	TRBV3-1	TRBJ2-5	TRBD2	many	TGTGCCAGCAGCCAGCCGGCGGGGGGTCATCAAGAGACCCAGTACTTC	CASSQPAGGHQETQYF
16	TRBV5-1	TRBJ2-2	-	-	TGCGCCAGCAGCTTGGCCTTGGGACCGGCTAGAGGGGAGCCGTTTTTT	CASSLALGPARGEPFF
12	TRBV25-1	TRBJ1-2	-	many	TGTGCCAGCAGGCAGGGTAACTATGGCTACACCTTC	CASRQGNYGYTF
16	TRBV7-6	TRBJ2-5	TRBD2	many	TGTGCCAGCAGCTTAGCGGGGACTAGCGCACAAGAGACCCAGTACTTC	CASSLAGTSAQETQYF
15	TRBV10-3	TRBJ2-2	TRBD1	many	TGTGCCATCAGGGCCGGGACAGCGAACACCGGGGAGCTGTTTTTT	CAIRAGTANTGELFF
20	TRBV12-3/TRBV12-4	TRBJ2-1	TRBD2	few	TGTGCCAGCAGCCCCGAGGGACTAGCGGGAGGGCCGAGGTCCTACAATGAGCAGTTCTTC	CASSPEGLAGGPRSYNEQFF
14	TRBV5-1	TRBJ1-5	-	few	TGCGCCAGCAGCTTGGACAGGGAGAATCAGCCCCAGCATTTT	CASSLDRENQPQHF
16	TRBV6-6	TRBJ1-2	-	many	TGTGCCAGCAGTTACTCACGTCAGGGGCTACGCCATGGCTACACCTTC	CASSYSRQGLRHGYTF
16	TRBV5-1	TRBJ1-3	-	many	TGCGCCAGCAGCTTGGAGGGGACCAGCTCTGGAAACACCATATATTTT	CASSLEGTSSGNTIYF
14	TRBV12-3/TRBV12-4	TRBJ1-4	-	few	TGTGCCAGCAGTACTATTGCAACTAATGAAAAACTGTTTTTT	CASSTIATNEKLFF
13	TRBV24-1	TRBJ1-1	-	-	TGTGCCACCAGTGAGTCCACAGGATCTGAAGCTTTCTTT	CATSESTGSEAFF
16	TRBV5-1	TRBJ2-5	TRBD1	many	TGCGCCAGCAGCTTGGCTACAGGGGGCCCCGGGGAGACCCAGTACTTC	CASSLATGGPGETQYF
14	TRBV12-3/TRBV12-4	TRBJ2-2	-	many	TGTGCCAGCAGTCAGCGCGGGGTTTCCGGGGAGCTGTTTTTT	CASSQRGVSGELFF
15	TRBV5-1	TRBJ1-1	-	many	TGCGCCAGCAGCCCCTGGGAATCATCGAACACTGAAGCTTTCTTT	CASSPWESSNTEAFF
13	TRBV5-6	TRBJ2-3	-	few	TGTGCCAGCCTAATTAGACACACAGATACGCAGTATTTT	CASLIRHTDTQYF
15	TRBV5-1	TRBJ2-1	TRBD2	many	TGCGCCAGCAGCTTGGCTACTAGCGTAGGTAATGAGCAGTTCTTC	CASSLATSVGNEQFF
15	TRBV4-2	TRBJ2-7	TRBD2	many	TGTGCCAGCAGCCCTAGCGGACCGGGCTCCTACGAGCAGTACTTC	CASSPSGPGSYEQYF
17	TRBV5-1	TRBJ2-1	-	-	TGCGCCAGCAGCTTGATATTAACAGGGAACTCCTACAATGAGCAGTTCTTC	CASSLILTGNSYNEQFF
15	TRBV20-1	TRBJ1-1	TRBD1	many	TGCAGTGCTAGATCCCCAGGGGGTTGGAGCACTGAAGCTTTCTTT	CSARSPGGWSTEAFF
14	TRBV20-1	TRBJ1-1	-	-	TGCAGTGCTAGAAGGGGAGGGGTGAACACTGAAGCTTTCTTT	CSARRGGVNTEAFF
13	TRBV5-1	TRBJ2-3	-	many	TGCGCCAGCAGCTTGGAGGGCACAGATACGCAGTATTTT	CASSLEGTDTQYF
14	TRBV20-1	TRBJ2-1	TRBD2	-	TGCAGTGCTATTAGCGGGAGGTTAGAAAATGAGCAGTTCTTC	CSAISGRLENEQFF
16	TRBV29-1	TRBJ1-1	TRBD1	-	TGCAGCGTCTCCGGGACAGGGGGAGCCCGGGTCACTGAAGCTTTCTTT	CSVSGTGGARVTEAFF
13	TRBV6-1	TRBJ1-1	-	many	TGTGCCAGCAGTGTCCTAGGGGATGGTGAAGCTTTCTTT	CASSVLGDGEAFF
14	TRBV5-6	TRBJ1-1	TRBD1	many	TGTGCCAGCAGATCGGGACAGGGGGCGACTGAAGCTTTCTTT	CASRSGQGATEAFF
13	TRBV20-1	TRBJ2-7	-	many	TGCAGTGCTAGAGGGGGGAGGAACTACGAGCAGTACTTC	CSARGGRNYEQYF
15	TRBV5-1	TRBJ2-1	TRBD1	many	TGCGCCAGCGGCAACCCCGGGACAGGGTTGTCTGAGCAGTTCTTC	CASGNPGTGLSEQFF
15	TRBV5-1	TRBJ2-5	-	many	TGCGCCAGCAGCTTGATGGCGAGGCCGGAAGAGACCCAGTACTTC	CASSLMARPEETQYF
15	TRBV20-1	TRBJ2-3	-	few	TGCAGTGCTAGAAGGGCTGTGGGGTCGTGGGATACGCAGTATTTT	CSARRAVGSWDTQYF
13	TRBV20-1	TRBJ1-1	-	many	TGCAGTGCTGCCGGACAAATGAACACTGAAGCTTTCTTT	CSAAGQMNTEAFF
15	TRBV5-5	TRBJ2-1	-	-	TGTGCCAGCAGCTCTGGGGTGCAGCGTACAAATGAGCAGTTCTTC	CASSSGVQRTNEQFF
13	TRBV29-1	TRBJ1-2	-	-	TGCAGCGTGCCTACAGACGGGCACTATGGCTACACCTTC	CSVPTDGHYGYTF
16	TRBV11-1	TRBJ2-1	TRBD1	many	TGTGCCAGCAGCACCCGGACAGGGGGCGCAGGGCAAGAGCAGTTCTTC	CASSTRTGGAGQEQFF
21	TRBV5-5	TRBJ1-1	-	-	-	CASSFYICSARESRGFNEAFF
15	TRBV7-6	TRBJ1-6	-	many	TGTGCCAGCAGCGCAACGACAAGGAGCAATTCACCCCTCCACTTT	CASSATTRSNSPLHF
12	TRBV24-1	TRBJ2-1	-	many	TGTGCCACCAGCCAGGGTTACAATGAGCAGTTCTTC	CATSQGYNEQFF
15	TRBV10-3	TRBJ2-5	-	few	TGTGCCATCAGTGATGCTGGCAGGGTGAGAGAGACCCAGTACTTC	CAISDAGRVRETQYF
14	TRBV7-9	TRBJ2-5	-	-	TGTGCCAGCAGCTTAGTCACGTACCAAGAGACCCAGTACTTC	CASSLVTYQETQYF
12	TRBV12-3/TRBV12-4	TRBJ1-1	-	many	TGTGCCAGCAGTTTCCCGGGGAGCGAAGCTTTCTTT	CASSFPGSEAFF
14	TRBV6-5	TRBJ2-4	-	many	TGTGCCAGCCGTCAACCCGGGCCTCGGAACATTCAGTACTTC	CASRQPGPRNIQYF
15	TRBV5-5	TRBJ2-3	-	many	TGTGCCAGCAGCTCCCGGGCTTACGGCACAGATACGCAGTATTTT	CASSSRAYGTDTQYF
16	TRBV20-1	TRBJ2-7	-	many	TGCAGTGCCACTCAGATGATCCGGGACCTCTCCTACGAGCAGTACTTC	CSATQMIRDLSYEQYF
16	TRBV7-8	TRBJ2-7	TRBD2	few	TGTGCCGGTGCCCCGATCGGGACTAGCAAATCCTACGAGCAGTACTTC	CAGAPIGTSKSYEQYF
11	TRBV20-1	TRBJ1-2	-	-	TGCAGTGCTTGCCCTAACGATGGCTACACCTTC	CSACPNDGYTF
13	TRBV5-1	TRBJ2-5	-	many	TGCGCCAGCGCGGGACAGACCCAAGAGACCCAGTACTTC	CASAGQTQETQYF
14	TRBV5-1	TRBJ1-4	-	-	TGCGCCAGCAGCTTGGAGGCAGGGAACGAAAAACTGTTTTTT	CASSLEAGNEKLFF
16	TRBV3-1	TRBJ2-1	TRBD1	many	TGTGCCAGCAGCCAAGGGGGGCAGGGGGCGCGTAATGAGCAGTTCTTC	CASSQGGQGARNEQFF